This is a list of T cell receptor beta chains from one sample in a study of beta chain features in type 1 diabetes. Libraries were prepared by immunoSEQ multiplex PCR; TCRdb keeps only in-frame clonotypes and omits some of them. The sample holds just over 450,000 clones; about 30% are singletons and the top ten take around 0.065%. What was sequenced was naive CD4+ T cells from blood. These receptors all come from a man younger than 35 in good health. Each CDR3 is given without its conserved first and last residue. Fields, in order: V gene, J gene, D gene, CDR3 protein. D genes are given only for firm matches.

V gene: TRBV28; J gene: TRBJ2-3; D gene: NA; CDR3 protein: ASSSRLATRSDTQY
V gene: TRBV4-2; J gene: TRBJ2-5; D gene: NA; CDR3 protein: ASSQRRAQETQY
V gene: TRBV10-3; J gene: TRBJ1-2; D gene: NA; CDR3 protein: AISESTQGYT
V gene: TRBV28; J gene: TRBJ2-7; D gene: TRBD2; CDR3 protein: ASSSPPPGDYYYEQY
V gene: TRBV30; J gene: TRBJ1-5; D gene: TRBD1; CDR3 protein: AWSQQGQYQPQH
V gene: TRBV30; J gene: TRBJ1-1; D gene: NA; CDR3 protein: AWSVLEGTEAF
V gene: TRBV19; J gene: TRBJ2-3; D gene: TRBD2; CDR3 protein: ASSITSGSTDTQY
V gene: TRBV29-1; J gene: TRBJ1-1; D gene: NA; CDR3 protein: SVETGTFNTEAF
V gene: TRBV7-2; J gene: TRBJ2-1; D gene: NA; CDR3 protein: ASSSRAGGNNEQF
V gene: TRBV7-2; J gene: TRBJ1-1; D gene: NA; CDR3 protein: ASSPPAAPAF
V gene: TRBV14; J gene: TRBJ1-1; D gene: NA; CDR3 protein: ASSQGLDTEAF
V gene: TRBV5-4; J gene: TRBJ2-3; D gene: NA; CDR3 protein: ASSLGQSTDTQY
V gene: TRBV30; J gene: TRBJ2-1; D gene: NA; CDR3 protein: AWQTRLGGEQF
V gene: TRBV10-3; J gene: TRBJ1-3; D gene: NA; CDR3 protein: AIRGLSGNTIY
V gene: TRBV28; J gene: TRBJ2-7; D gene: NA; CDR3 protein: ASSKAARAYEQY
V gene: TRBV19; J gene: TRBJ1-1; D gene: NA; CDR3 protein: ASSIPPTLGGKMDTEAF
V gene: TRBV28; J gene: TRBJ2-7; D gene: TRBD2; CDR3 protein: ASSSSGRGIPYEQY
V gene: TRBV6-1; J gene: TRBJ2-1; D gene: TRBD2; CDR3 protein: ASTGREGALNEQF
V gene: TRBV4-1; J gene: TRBJ2-5; D gene: NA; CDR3 protein: ASSQGGYQTQY
V gene: TRBV4-3; J gene: TRBJ2-3; D gene: NA; CDR3 protein: ASSQEGASTDTQY
V gene: TRBV7-8; J gene: TRBJ2-3; D gene: NA; CDR3 protein: ASSHGTSGGGDTQY
V gene: TRBV7-2; J gene: TRBJ2-3; D gene: TRBD1; CDR3 protein: ASSFGTGRTDTQY
V gene: TRBV30; J gene: TRBJ1-1; D gene: NA; CDR3 protein: AWSPGGPWLGTEAF
V gene: TRBV30; J gene: TRBJ2-3; D gene: TRBD1; CDR3 protein: AWSTYRGNTQY
V gene: TRBV29-1; J gene: TRBJ2-3; D gene: NA; CDR3 protein: SVEASKGRTDTQY
V gene: TRBV19; J gene: TRBJ2-7; D gene: NA; CDR3 protein: ASSGKREQY
V gene: TRBV30; J gene: TRBJ2-1; D gene: TRBD2; CDR3 protein: AWIGLAGLNEQF
V gene: TRBV30; J gene: TRBJ1-2; D gene: TRBD1; CDR3 protein: AWTQGRAYGYT
V gene: TRBV11-3; J gene: TRBJ2-2; D gene: NA; CDR3 protein: ASSLGLTNTGELF
V gene: TRBV30; J gene: TRBJ2-1; D gene: NA; CDR3 protein: AWSVGRGHNEQF
V gene: TRBV30; J gene: TRBJ2-5; D gene: NA; CDR3 protein: AWSPGVETQY
V gene: TRBV29-1; J gene: TRBJ1-5; D gene: TRBD1; CDR3 protein: SVRDRGPNQPQH
V gene: TRBV5-1; J gene: TRBJ2-7; D gene: NA; CDR3 protein: ASSARTDHYEQY
V gene: TRBV25-1; J gene: TRBJ2-7; D gene: NA; CDR3 protein: ASSPTGEWYHEQY
V gene: TRBV7-2; J gene: TRBJ2-4; D gene: TRBD1; CDR3 protein: ASSPRQGTANIQY
V gene: TRBV7-2; J gene: TRBJ2-4; D gene: NA; CDR3 protein: ASSLGWWTLQNIQY
V gene: TRBV4-1; J gene: TRBJ2-2; D gene: NA; CDR3 protein: ASSQDGSGWNTGELF
V gene: TRBV7-9; J gene: TRBJ2-5; D gene: NA; CDR3 protein: ASSFAGVEETQY
V gene: TRBV20-1; J gene: TRBJ2-3; D gene: NA; CDR3 protein: SARTDTQY
V gene: TRBV6-6; J gene: TRBJ2-2; D gene: NA; CDR3 protein: ASSRADGELF
V gene: TRBV18; J gene: TRBJ2-7; D gene: NA; CDR3 protein: ASSPQGVSSYEQY
V gene: TRBV5-4; J gene: TRBJ1-1; D gene: NA; CDR3 protein: ASSSYRELNTEAF
V gene: TRBV6-6; J gene: TRBJ1-2; D gene: TRBD1; CDR3 protein: ASSRPRDSVNYGYT
V gene: TRBV7-2; J gene: TRBJ2-1; D gene: NA; CDR3 protein: ASSSASSSYNEQF
V gene: TRBV10-3; J gene: TRBJ1-3; D gene: NA; CDR3 protein: AISGPGQGGNTIY
V gene: TRBV7-2; J gene: TRBJ2-3; D gene: NA; CDR3 protein: ASSSADTQY
V gene: TRBV4-3; J gene: TRBJ1-4; D gene: TRBD1; CDR3 protein: ASSVRDRVLTNEKLF
V gene: TRBV9; J gene: TRBJ2-7; D gene: NA; CDR3 protein: ASSVGPASGGEQY
V gene: TRBV9; J gene: TRBJ2-3; D gene: NA; CDR3 protein: ASSVLSAPTDTQY
V gene: TRBV29-1; J gene: TRBJ2-1; D gene: TRBD2; CDR3 protein: SVTKREGYNEQF
V gene: TRBV13; J gene: TRBJ2-7; D gene: NA; CDR3 protein: ASSPWAYSYEQY
V gene: TRBV15; J gene: TRBJ2-7; D gene: TRBD1; CDR3 protein: ATSTDRVLPPYEQY
V gene: TRBV30; J gene: TRBJ1-1; D gene: NA; CDR3 protein: AWSVSTGNTEAF
V gene: TRBV9; J gene: TRBJ2-7; D gene: NA; CDR3 protein: ASSVDPAGGHEQY
V gene: TRBV29-1; J gene: TRBJ2-1; D gene: TRBD2; CDR3 protein: SAAPGGGSNEQF
V gene: TRBV30; J gene: TRBJ1-1; D gene: NA; CDR3 protein: AWSVVLAGEAF
V gene: TRBV10-3; J gene: TRBJ2-3; D gene: TRBD2; CDR3 protein: AISSTSPIDTQY
V gene: TRBV21-1; J gene: TRBJ2-7; D gene: NA; CDR3 protein: ASTPRWVAYEQY